These 16 T cell receptor beta chains were all obtained from the same sample, sequenced in a study of T cell repertoires in cytomegalovirus infection. TCRdb processed the reads anew with MiXCR; each CDR3 protein has one entry. The sample holds hundreds of thousands of distinct CDR3 sequences; about 24% are singletons and the top ten take approximately 8%. Sequenced: CD8+ T cells from PBMCs. The receptors originated from a human donor in good health (CMV status not recorded). Some clones in this sample may be carry-over from other donors' samples.

For this clonotype: The junction departs from the called germline gene at one end, perhaps through a read error. The chain carries TRBV25-1 and TRBJ1-2; tentative D call: TRBD1 (6 bases). The CDR3 consists of 12 residues. Germline V gives CDR1 MGHDK, CDR2 SYGVNS. The CDR3 protein is CVSSEAGDGYTF. CDR3 nucleotides: TGTGTCAGCAGTGAGGCAGGGGATGGCTACACCTTC.

V gene TRBV7-2 combines with J gene TRBJ2-5; D is uncertain. Between the trimmed V and J ends, which lost 5 bases and 4 bases, there was a span of 14 bases. The CDR3 is 14 amino acids. CDR1 and CDR2 from the germline V gene are SGHTA and FQGNSA. The CDR3, as DNA: TGTGCCAGCAGCCCGGACCGAGAAGTAGAGACCCAGTACTTC. Its protein product is CASSPDREVETQYF.

The chain carries TRBV20-1 and TRBJ2-7; TRBD1 might be the D (5 bases). V was clipped by 3 bases and J by 6 bases, with 9 bases between them. Germline-derived CDR1 and CDR2 are DFQATT and SNEGSKA (reference sequence). The CDR3 totals 11 residues. This chain's CDR3 is CSASRRGEQYV. In nucleotides, the CDR3 is TGCAGTGCTAGTAGAAGGGGCGAGCAGTACGTC.

The rearrangement links TRBV6-6 to TRBJ2-7; 12 bases align to TRBD1. This CDR3 region has 15 residues. Germline V gene data show CDR1 as MNHNY and CDR2 as SVGAGI (reference sequence). V trimming: 5 bases; J trimming: 3 bases; junction bases outside the gene matches: 5. DNA of the CDR3: TGTGCCAGCAGTGACCGGGACAGGGGGCACTACGAGCAGTACTTC. Protein sequence: CASSDRDRGHYEQYF.

This clonotype was recorded at least ten times. The chain joins TRBV7-9 to TRBJ1-5; D unresolved. There are 13 residues in the CDR3. V gave up 3 bases and J gave up 3 bases, with 6 bases separating them. In germline, CDR1 is SEHNR, CDR2 FQNEAQ (reference sequence). CDR3 nucleotides: TGTGCCAGCAGCTTCACGGTCAATCAGCCCCAGCATTTT. It codes for CASSFTVNQPQHF.

This clonotype came up many times. This chain uses TRBV6-4 with TRBJ2-1, with 14 bases fitting TRBD2. V was clipped by 2 bases and J by 6 bases; unmatched bases: 0. The CDR3 runs 15 residues. Germline V gene sequence: CDR1 MRHNA, CDR2 SNTAGT. For the CDR3, the DNA is TGTGCCAGCAGTGACGGACTAGCGGGGGGCAATGAGCAGTTCTTC. It specifies CASSDGLAGGNEQFF.

There are a few counts of this clonotype. The chain is built from TRBV6-1 and TRBJ1-5; D ambiguous. The germline V and J ends were trimmed by 4 bases and 4 bases, with 11 bases remaining between them. Germline CDR1 reads MNHNS; CDR2 reads SASEGT. CDR3 length: 14 amino acids. CDR3 nucleotide sequence: TGTGCCAGCAGTGTTTTGTCACTGAATCAGCCCCAGCATTTT. Protein: CASSVLSLNQPQHF.

This rearrangement joins TRBV5-5 to TRBJ2-7, with 11 bases identical to TRBD1. The CDR3 contains 14 residues. Germline V gives CDR1 SGHKS, CDR2 YYEKEE (reference sequence). V dropped 5 bases and J dropped 1; count of bases not matched to a gene: 2. The CDR3 loop reads CASRGQGASYEQYV. DNA of the CDR3: TGTGCCAGCAGAGGACAGGGGGCTTCCTACGAGCAGTACGTC.

The chain has TRBV10-3 and TRBJ2-7; D tentatively fits TRBD1 or TRBD2 (5 bases each). The CDR3 spans 14 residues. The V gene's germline CDR1 is ENHRY and CDR2 SYGVKD. The V end lost 1 base, the J end lost 9 bases, and 16 bases lay between the germline ends. DNA of the CDR3: TGTGCCATCAGTGAGTACCCCGGGGACCCCGGGCAGTACGTC. Translated, it gives CAISEYPGDPGQYV.

The chain carries TRBV20-1 and TRBJ1-1; TRBD1 is a possible D gene (5 bases). V was trimmed by 5 bases and J by 0 bases, leaving 22 bases between them. The V gene's germline CDR1 is DFQATT and CDR2 SNEGSKA (reference sequence). This CDR3 is built from 17 residues. Here the CDR3 reads CSAGTGQPGSMNTEAFF. CDR3 DNA: TGCAGTGCTGGAACGGGGCAGCCGGGATCCATGAACACTGAAGCTTTCTTT.

This clonotype showed up many times. The chain employs TRBV12-3 or TRBV12-4 and TRBJ2-1; no clear D. V shed 3 bases and J shed 8 bases, with 8 bases lying between them. The CDR3 contains 12 residues. The CDR3 sequence is CASSFRFDEQFF. CDR3 DNA: TGTGCCAGCAGTTTCAGGTTCGATGAGCAGTTCTTC.

This clonotype was observed a handful of times. The chain joins TRBV6-5 to TRBJ1-1; no firm D call. Per the germline V gene, CDR1 is MNHEY and CDR2 is SVGAGI. This CDR3 comprises 13 residues. V was clipped by 2 bases and J by 7 bases, with 11 bases between them. The CDR3, as DNA: TGTGCCAGCAGTTACGGATTCGGAGGTGAAGCTTTCTTT. Translating gives CASSYGFGGEAFF.

This clonotype was detected many times. The chain links TRBV7-9 to TRBJ1-2; D gene unclear. The CDR3 totals 15 residues. V was trimmed by 2 bases and J by 2 bases, leaving 12 bases between them. Germline lookup yields CDR1 SEHNR and CDR2 FQNEAQ (reference sequence). The CDR3 coding sequence is TGTGCCAGCAGCTTAATGACCCCTCTCAACTATGGCTACACCTTC. The encoded protein is CASSLMTPLNYGYTF.

On this clonotype itself: A much larger clone lies one base from this, so it may be a read error. The V gene is TRBV7-2, the J gene TRBJ2-7, with 8 bases aligning to TRBD1. In germline, CDR1 is SGHTA, CDR2 FQGNSA. The length of the CDR3 is 13 residues. This chain's CDR3 is CAGSLSQGVEQYV. CDR3 nucleotide sequence: TGTGCCGGCAGCCTATCACAGGGGGTCGAGCAGTACGTC.

This clonotype was detected ten times or more. The genes are TRBV28 and TRBJ1-1, with D tentatively TRBD1 (6 bases). Germline V lookup: CDR1 MDHEN, CDR2 SYDVKM. CDR3 size: 12 residues. V was clipped by 6 bases and J by 6 bases, with 11 bases between them. The DNA for the CDR3 is TGTGCCAGCAGCTTCCCAGGGGCTGAAGCTTTCTTT. It is translated as CASSFPGAEAFF.

The V gene is TRBV10-3, the J gene TRBJ1-1, with TRBD1 as a possible D gene (5 bases). V dropped 7 bases and J dropped 4 bases, with 16 bases sitting between them. Germline V gene lookup returns CDR1 ENHRY and CDR2 SYGVKD. This CDR3 region has 14 residues. Here the CDR3 DNA reads TGTGCCATCACCGATGACCCGGGGGGCACTGAAGCTTTCTTT. Its translation: CAITDDPGGTEAFF.